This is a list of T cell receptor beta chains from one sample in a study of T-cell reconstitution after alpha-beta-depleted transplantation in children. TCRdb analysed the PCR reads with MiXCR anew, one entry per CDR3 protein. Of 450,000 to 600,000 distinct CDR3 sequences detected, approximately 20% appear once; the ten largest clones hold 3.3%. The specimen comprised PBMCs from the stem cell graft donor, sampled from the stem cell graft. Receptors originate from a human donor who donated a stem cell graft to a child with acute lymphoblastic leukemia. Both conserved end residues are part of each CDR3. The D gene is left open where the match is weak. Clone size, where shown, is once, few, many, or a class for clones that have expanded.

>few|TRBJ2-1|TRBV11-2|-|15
TGTGCCAGCAGCTCCCCAACGGGGGTAGGTGATGAGCAGTTCTTC
CASSSPTGVGDEQFF
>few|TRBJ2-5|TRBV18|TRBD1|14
TGTGCCAGCTCACGACAGGGGGCCCAAGAGACCCAGTACTTC
CASSRQGAQETQYF
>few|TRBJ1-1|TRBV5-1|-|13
TGCGCCAGCAGCTTGGAAACCCCGGTGCAAGCTTTCTTT
CASSLETPVQAFF
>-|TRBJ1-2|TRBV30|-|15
TGTGCCGGCGCCCATTCGACCTATCTGAACTATGGCTACACCTTC
CAGAHSTYLNYGYTF
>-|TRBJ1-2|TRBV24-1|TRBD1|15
TGTGCCACCAGTGATCCTGGACAGGGAGGGTATGGCTACACCTTC
CATSDPGQGGYGYTF
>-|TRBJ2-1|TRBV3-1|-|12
TGTGCCAGCAGCCAAGTCGGGGCTAGTCAGTTCTTC
CASSQVGASQFF
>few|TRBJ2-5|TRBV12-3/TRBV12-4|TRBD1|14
TGTGCCAGCAACAAACAGGGGGCGGGGGAGACCCAGTACTTC
CASNKQGAGETQYF
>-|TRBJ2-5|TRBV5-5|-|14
TGTGCCAGCAGGTGGGGAGGAAAGCAAGAGACCCAGTACTTC
CASRWGGKQETQYF
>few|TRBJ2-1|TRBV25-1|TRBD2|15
TGTGCCAGCAGTGATCCTAGCGGGAACCACAATGAGCAGTTCTTC
CASSDPSGNHNEQFF
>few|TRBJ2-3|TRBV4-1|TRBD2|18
TGCGCCAGCAGCCAAAGACCGCCCGGGACTAGCCGCACAGATACGCAGTATTTT
CASSQRPPGTSRTDTQYF
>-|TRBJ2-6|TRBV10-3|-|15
TGTGCCATCCCCGGGGGGCAGTCTGGGGCCAACGTCCTGACTTTC
CAIPGGQSGANVLTF
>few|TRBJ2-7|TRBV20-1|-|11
TGCAGTGCTAGCCCTTATTACGAGCAGTACTTC
CSASPYYEQYF